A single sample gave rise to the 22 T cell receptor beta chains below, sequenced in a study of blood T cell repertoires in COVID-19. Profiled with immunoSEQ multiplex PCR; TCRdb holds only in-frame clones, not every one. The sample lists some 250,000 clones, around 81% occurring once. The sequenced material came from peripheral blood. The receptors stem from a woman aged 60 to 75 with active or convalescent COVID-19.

This CDR3 reads CASSPAQGLVGYTF. The CDR3, as DNA: TGTGCCAGCAGCCCCGCGCAGGGTTTGGTTGGCTACACCTTC. This chain uses TRBV2 with TRBJ1-2, with D tentatively TRBD1 (5 bases). V lost 6 bases to trimming and J lost 7 bases, with 18 bases between them. Germline V gene sequence: CDR1 SNHLY, CDR2 FYNNEI. This CDR3 contains 14 residues.

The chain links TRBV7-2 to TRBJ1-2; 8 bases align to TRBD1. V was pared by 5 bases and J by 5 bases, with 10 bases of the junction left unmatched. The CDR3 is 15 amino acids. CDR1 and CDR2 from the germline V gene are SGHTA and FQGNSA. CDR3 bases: TGTGCCAGCAGCCTCGGACAGGGAGGGTGGTATGGCTACACCTTC. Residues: CASSLGQGGWYGYTF.

DNA for the CDR3: TGTGCCAGTACCCCAGGGTACACTAATGAAAAACTGTTTTTT. Protein: CASTPGYTNEKLFF. The gene calls are TRBV19 and TRBJ1-4; maybe TRBD1 (5 bases). Germline CDR1 is LNHDA and CDR2 is SQIVND (reference sequence). The CDR3 extends over 14 amino acids. V was clipped by 7 bases and J by 2 bases, with 11 bases between them. The entire variable domain, with the rest obtained from reference TRBV19 and TRBJ1-4, is as follows: DGGITQSPKYLFRKEGQNVTLSCEQNLNHDAMYWYRQDPGQGLRLIYYSQIVNDFQKGDIAEGYSVSREKKESFPLTVTSAQKNPTAFYLCASTPGYTNEKLFFGSGTQLSVL.

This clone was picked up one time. This chain's CDR3 is CASSLVGGGANEQFF. DNA of the CDR3: TGTGCCAGCAGCTTGGTGGGTGGGGGGGCGAATGAGCAGTTCTTC. The chain couples TRBV5-5 to TRBJ2-1; perhaps TRBD2 as D (7 bases). The germline gives CDR1 SGHKS, CDR2 YYEKEE (reference sequence). This CDR3 has 15 residues. Trimming cost V 0 bases and J 7 bases, with 14 bases left between them.

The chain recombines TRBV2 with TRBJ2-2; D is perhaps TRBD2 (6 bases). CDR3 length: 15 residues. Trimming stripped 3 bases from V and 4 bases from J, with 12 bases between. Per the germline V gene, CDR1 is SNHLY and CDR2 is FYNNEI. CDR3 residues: CASSETAGGTGELFF. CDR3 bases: TGTGCCAGCAGTGAGACAGCCGGGGGCACCGGGGAGCTGTTTTTT. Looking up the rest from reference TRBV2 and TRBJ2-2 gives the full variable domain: EPEVTQTPSHQVTQMGQEVILRCVPISNHLYFYWYRQILGQKVEFLVSFYNNEISEKSEIFDDQFSVERPDGSNFTLKIRSTKLEDSAMYFCASSETAGGTGELFFGEGSRLTVL.

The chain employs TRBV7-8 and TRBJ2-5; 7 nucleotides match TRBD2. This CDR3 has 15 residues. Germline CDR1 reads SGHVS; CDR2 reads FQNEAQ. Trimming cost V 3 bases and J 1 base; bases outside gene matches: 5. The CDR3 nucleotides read TGTGCCAGCAGCTTGTTGGGAGGGGCCCAAGAGACCCAGTACTTC. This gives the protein CASSLLGGAQETQYF. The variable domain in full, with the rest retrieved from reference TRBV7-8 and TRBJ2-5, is GAGVSQSPRYKVAKRGQDVALRCDPISGHVSLFWYQQALGQGPEFLTYFQNEAQLDKSGLPSDRFFAERPEGSVSTLKIQRTQQEDSAVYLCASSLLGGAQETQYFGPGTRLLVL.

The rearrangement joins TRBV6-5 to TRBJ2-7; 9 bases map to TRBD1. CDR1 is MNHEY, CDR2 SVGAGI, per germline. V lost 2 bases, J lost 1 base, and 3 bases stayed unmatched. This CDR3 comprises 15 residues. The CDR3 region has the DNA TGTGCCAGCAGTTACCGGACAGGGGCATCCTACGAGCAGTACTTC. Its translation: CASSYRTGASYEQYF.

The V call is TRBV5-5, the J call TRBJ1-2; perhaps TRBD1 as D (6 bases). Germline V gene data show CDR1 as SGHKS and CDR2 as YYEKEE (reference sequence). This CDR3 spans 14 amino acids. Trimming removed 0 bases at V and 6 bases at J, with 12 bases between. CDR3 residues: CASSLEGAGDGYTF. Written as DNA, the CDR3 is TGTGCCAGCAGCTTGGAGGGTGCAGGGGATGGCTACACCTTC.

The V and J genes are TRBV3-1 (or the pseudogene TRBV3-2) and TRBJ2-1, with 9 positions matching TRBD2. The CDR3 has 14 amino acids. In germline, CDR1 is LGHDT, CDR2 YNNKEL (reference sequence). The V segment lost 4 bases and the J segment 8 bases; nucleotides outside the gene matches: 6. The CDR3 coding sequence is TGTGCCAGCAGCCCGAGAGCGGGGGGCTATGAGCAGTTCTTC. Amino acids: CASSPRAGGYEQFF.

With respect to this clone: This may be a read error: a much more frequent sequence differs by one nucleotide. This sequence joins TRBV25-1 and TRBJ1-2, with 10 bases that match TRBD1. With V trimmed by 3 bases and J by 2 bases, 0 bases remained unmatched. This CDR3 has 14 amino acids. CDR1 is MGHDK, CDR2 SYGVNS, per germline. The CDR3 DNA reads TGTGCCAGCAGTGAGACAGGGGGCAACTATGGCTACACCTTC. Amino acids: CASSETGGNYGYTF.

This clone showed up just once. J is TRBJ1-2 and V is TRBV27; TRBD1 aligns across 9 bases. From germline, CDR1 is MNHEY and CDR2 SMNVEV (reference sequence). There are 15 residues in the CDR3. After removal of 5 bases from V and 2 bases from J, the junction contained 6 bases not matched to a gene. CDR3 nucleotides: TGTGCCAGCAGTGCCGGGACAGGGAGGAACTATGGCTACACCTTC. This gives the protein CASSAGTGRNYGYTF.

As DNA, the CDR3 is TGTGCCTCCCGACGGGGACTCACTGAAGCTTTCTTT. Encoded protein: CASRRGLTEAFF. The V and J genes are TRBV30 and TRBJ1-1; D perhaps matches TRBD1 (5 bases). Germline CDR1 reads GTSNPN; CDR2 reads SVGIG (reference sequence). This CDR3 is 12 amino acids long. The V gene lost 7 bases and the J gene lost 4 bases, with 13 bases spanning the gap.

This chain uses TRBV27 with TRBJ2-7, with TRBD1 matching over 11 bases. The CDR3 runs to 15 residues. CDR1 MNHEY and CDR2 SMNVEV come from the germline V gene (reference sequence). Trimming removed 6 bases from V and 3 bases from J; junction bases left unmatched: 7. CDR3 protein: CASRRAGQGGYEQYF. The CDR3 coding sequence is TGTGCCAGCAGACGAGCGGGACAGGGGGGCTACGAGCAGTACTTC.

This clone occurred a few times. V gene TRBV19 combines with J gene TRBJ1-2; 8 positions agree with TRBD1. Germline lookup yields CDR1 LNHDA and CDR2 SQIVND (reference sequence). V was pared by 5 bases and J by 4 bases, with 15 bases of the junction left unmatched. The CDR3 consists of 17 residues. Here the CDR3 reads CASSAGQGGRLLYGYTF. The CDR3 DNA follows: TGTGCCAGTAGTGCTGGACAGGGTGGTAGGCTCCTCTATGGCTACACCTTC.

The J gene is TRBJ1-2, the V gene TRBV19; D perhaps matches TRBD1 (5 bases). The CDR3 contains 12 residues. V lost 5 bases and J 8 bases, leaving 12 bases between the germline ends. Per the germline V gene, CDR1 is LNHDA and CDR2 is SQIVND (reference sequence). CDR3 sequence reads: CASSPPTAGYTF. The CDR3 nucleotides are TGTGCCAGTAGTCCTCCGACAGCCGGCTACACCTTC.

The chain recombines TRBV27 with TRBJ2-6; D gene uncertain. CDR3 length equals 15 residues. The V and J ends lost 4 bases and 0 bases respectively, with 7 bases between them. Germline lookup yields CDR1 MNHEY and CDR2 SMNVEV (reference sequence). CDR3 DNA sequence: TGTGCCAGCAGTTCTAGAGGCTCTGGGGCCAACGTCCTGACTTTC. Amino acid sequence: CASSSRGSGANVLTF.

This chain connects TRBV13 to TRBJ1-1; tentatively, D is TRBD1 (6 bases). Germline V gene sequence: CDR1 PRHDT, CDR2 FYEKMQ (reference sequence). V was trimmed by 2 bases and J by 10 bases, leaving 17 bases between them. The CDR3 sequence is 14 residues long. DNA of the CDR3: TGTGCCAGCAGCTTAAAACAGGGCCATTGGGTAGCTTTCTTT. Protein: CASSLKQGHWVAFF.

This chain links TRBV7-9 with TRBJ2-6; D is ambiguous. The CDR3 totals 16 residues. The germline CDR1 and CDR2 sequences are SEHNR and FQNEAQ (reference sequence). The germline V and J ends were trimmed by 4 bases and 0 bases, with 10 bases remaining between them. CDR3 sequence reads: CASSSSVNSGANVLTF. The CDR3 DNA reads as TGTGCCAGCAGCTCCAGCGTTAACTCTGGGGCCAACGTCCTGACTTTC.

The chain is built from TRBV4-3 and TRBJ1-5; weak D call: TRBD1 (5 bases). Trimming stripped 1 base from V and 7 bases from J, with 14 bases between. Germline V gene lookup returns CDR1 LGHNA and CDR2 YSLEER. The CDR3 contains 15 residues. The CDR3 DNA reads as TGCGCCAGCAGCCAAGCAATAGGGGCTACCCAGCCCCAGCATTTT. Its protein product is CASSQAIGATQPQHF.

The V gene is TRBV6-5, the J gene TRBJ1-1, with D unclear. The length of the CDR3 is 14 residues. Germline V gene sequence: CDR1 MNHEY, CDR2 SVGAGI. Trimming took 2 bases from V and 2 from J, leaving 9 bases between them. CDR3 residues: CASSYGTENTEAFF. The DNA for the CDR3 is TGTGCCAGCAGTTACGGCACAGAAAACACTGAAGCTTTCTTT.

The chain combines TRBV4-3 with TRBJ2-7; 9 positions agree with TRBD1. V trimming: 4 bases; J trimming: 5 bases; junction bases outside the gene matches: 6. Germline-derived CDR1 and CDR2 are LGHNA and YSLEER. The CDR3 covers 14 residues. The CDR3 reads CASSLGQGEDEQYF. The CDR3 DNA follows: TGCGCCAGCAGCCTGGGACAGGGAGAAGACGAGCAGTACTTC.

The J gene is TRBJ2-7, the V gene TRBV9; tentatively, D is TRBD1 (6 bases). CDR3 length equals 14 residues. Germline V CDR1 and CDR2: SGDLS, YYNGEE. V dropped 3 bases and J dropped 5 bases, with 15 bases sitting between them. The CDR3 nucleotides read TGTGCCAGCAGCGCGTCAGGGGATAGCGACGAGCAGTACTTC. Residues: CASSASGDSDEQYF.